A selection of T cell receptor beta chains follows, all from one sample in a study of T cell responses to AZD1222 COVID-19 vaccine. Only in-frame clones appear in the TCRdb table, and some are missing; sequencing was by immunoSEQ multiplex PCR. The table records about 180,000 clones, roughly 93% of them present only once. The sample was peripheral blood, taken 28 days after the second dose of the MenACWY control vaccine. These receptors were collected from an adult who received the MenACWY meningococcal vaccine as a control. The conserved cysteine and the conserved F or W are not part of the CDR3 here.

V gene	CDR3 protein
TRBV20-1	SASVSDREYGYT
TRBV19	ASSNNYGYT
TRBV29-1	SVDGGGDTQY
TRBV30	AWMLASNEQF
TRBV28	ASSPKFGSTKPRNYGYT
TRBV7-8	ASSLRPAGDSNQPQH
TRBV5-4	ASSLGAENTEAF
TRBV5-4	ASSLAPTVQETQY
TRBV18	ASSLSQGMNYGYT
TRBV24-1	ATSDKQGVTF
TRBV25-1	ASSENGWYNEQF
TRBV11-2	ASSTGRGLGYQETQY
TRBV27	ASSFGGWGAIYNEQF
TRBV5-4	ASSLGTDPWGEQY
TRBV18	ASSPQQGAETQY
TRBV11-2	ASSPYRGRSGNTIY
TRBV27	ASSPRGDINYGYT
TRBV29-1	SVTGAASNYGYT
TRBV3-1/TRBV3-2	ASSQFAGRLAGNTIY
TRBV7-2	ASSPRQGLTEAF
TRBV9	ASSRQQGIYEQY
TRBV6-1	ASSEGRRGKLF
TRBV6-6	ASSSTGIYEQY
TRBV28	ASSPDSGGRGYT
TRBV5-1	ASSLGHVANTGELF
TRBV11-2	ASSLVRSQPQH
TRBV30	AHHPSDSPYGYT
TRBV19	ASNKGVSDGYT
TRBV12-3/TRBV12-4	ASSFLLGTEAF
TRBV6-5	ASRPGAGEQF
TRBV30	AWSVRENYGYT
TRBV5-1	ASSLGGRNEQF
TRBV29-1	SVKTGAREKLF
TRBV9	ASSDRDEQY
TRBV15	ATSRVPPPSSLNTEAF
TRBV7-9	ASSPYTNSNQPQH